These T cell receptor beta chains were read from a single sample in a study of early T cells in non-severe SARS-CoV-2 infection. TCRdb independently ran MiXCR on the 5' RACE reads; one entry per CDR3 protein. The sample includes 60,000 or so distinct CDR3 sequences, 10% to 12% seen only once; the top ten take 1.7%. Sequencing was performed on whole blood. These receptors came from an adult who was a healthcare worker with PCR-confirmed SARS-CoV-2 infection or an uninfected control (not recorded which). Each CDR3 is given with its conserved first and last residue. D genes are given only for firm matches. For some rows the clone size is stated as once, few or many, or as a class when expanded; others skip it.

TRBJ2-7 | TRBD2 | TRBV27 | NA | CASSLLGGGLVEQYF | TGTGCCAGCAGTTTATTGGGCGGGGGACTAGTGGAGCAGTACTTC
TRBJ2-4 | TRBD2 | TRBV20-1 | NA | CSARDPREGPNIQYF | TGCAGTGCTAGAGATCCCCGGGAGGGACCAAACATTCAGTACTTC
TRBJ1-1 | NA | TRBV6-1 | NA | CASSESRVRIDTEAFF | TGTGCCAGCAGTGAATCCAGGGTACGGATTGACACTGAAGCTTTCTTT
TRBJ2-3 | NA | TRBV29-1 | few | CSVGVGDTQYF | TGCAGCGTTGGGGTTGGAGATACGCAGTATTTT
TRBJ2-1 | NA | TRBV9 | many | CASSVGTQSYNEQFF | TGTGCCAGCAGCGTAGGTACCCAGTCCTACAATGAGCAGTTCTTC
TRBJ2-2 | TRBD2 | TRBV7-2 | few | CASSLRIAGAGELFF | TGTGCCAGCAGCTTACGGATTGCGGGGGCCGGGGAGCTGTTTTTT
TRBJ1-2 | NA | TRBV7-9 | many | CASEETASYGDYGYTF | TGTGCCAGCGAGGAGACAGCTTCATATGGCGACTATGGCTACACCTTC
TRBJ2-1 | NA | TRBV7-9 | NA | CASSLIRGNSEQFF | TGTGCCAGCAGCTTAATACGGGGGAACAGTGAGCAGTTCTTC
TRBJ1-5 | NA | TRBV6-5 | many | CASDRENQPQHF | TGTGCCAGCGACCGGGAAAATCAGCCCCAGCATTTT
TRBJ2-3 | TRBD2 | TRBV7-9 | many | CASSLSGLETDTQYF | TGTGCCAGCAGCTTAAGCGGACTAGAGACAGATACGCAGTATTTT
TRBJ1-3 | NA | TRBV9 | NA | CASSVGNGNTIYF | TGTGCCAGCAGCGTAGGTAATGGAAACACCATATATTTT
TRBJ2-1 | NA | TRBV7-9 | many | CASSLGVASSYNEQFF | TGTGCCAGCAGCTTAGGAGTGGCCTCCTCCTACAATGAGCAGTTCTTC
TRBJ2-5 | TRBD1 | TRBV7-9 | few | CASSPRDRRFAQYF | TGTGCCAGCAGCCCCCGGGACAGGCGTTTTGCCCAGTACTTC
TRBJ2-7 | NA | TRBV6-5 | few | CASSYSKGEQYF | TGTGCCAGCAGTTACTCGAAGGGGGAGCAGTACTTC
TRBJ1-5 | NA | TRBV20-1 | many | CSASRGSRQPQHF | TGCAGTGCTAGCAGGGGTTCTCGGCAGCCCCAGCATTTT
TRBJ1-5 | NA | TRBV10-3 | many | CAISGDQNSNQPQHF | TGTGCCATCAGTGGGGACCAAAATAGCAATCAGCCCCAGCATTTT
TRBJ2-2 | TRBD1 | TRBV20-1 | many | CSASTGVSGELFF | TGCAGTGCTAGTACAGGGGTGAGCGGGGAGCTGTTTTTT
TRBJ1-4 | TRBD1 | TRBV6-5 | NA | CASSPLGQGNEKLFF | TGTGCCAGCAGCCCCCTTGGACAGGGAAATGAAAAACTGTTTTTT
TRBJ1-1 | TRBD1 | TRBV6-5 | NA | CASTRQGGAEAFF | TGTGCCAGCACTAGACAGGGGGGGGCTGAAGCTTTCTTT
TRBJ2-1 | NA | TRBV20-1 | NA | CSARVVDEQFF | TGCAGTGCTAGAGTTGTTGATGAGCAGTTCTTC
TRBJ1-1 | NA | TRBV6-2/TRBV6-3 | many | CASRDGGAPPNTEAFF | TGTGCCAGCAGAGACGGGGGCGCCCCCCCGAACACTGAAGCTTTCTTT
TRBJ1-1 | NA | TRBV20-1 | few | CSALRTDVEAFF | TGCAGTGCGCTCCGGACAGACGTGGAAGCTTTCTTT
TRBJ2-1 | NA | TRBV2 | NA | CASSGRNEQFF | TGTGCCAGCAGTGGTAGAAATGAGCAGTTCTTC
TRBJ2-2 | NA | TRBV6-6 | many | CACQLTGELFF | TGTGCCTGTCAGTTGACCGGGGAGCTGTTTTTT
TRBJ2-1 | NA | TRBV10-3 | many | CAIGDDRGGNEQFF | TGTGCCATCGGAGATGACAGAGGAGGCAATGAGCAGTTCTTC
TRBJ1-4 | NA | TRBV2 | many | CASSDRTSAVKPYF | TGTGCCAGCAGTGACCGGACCTCGGCCGTCAAACCCTACTTT
TRBJ2-1 | NA | TRBV12-3/TRBV12-4 | many | CASSLRGLTYNEQFF | TGTGCCAGCAGTTTGCGGGGGCTAACCTACAATGAGCAGTTCTTC
TRBJ2-1 | NA | TRBV3-1 | few | CASSRTPGFHEQFF | TGTGCCAGCAGCCGCACCCCAGGGTTCCATGAGCAGTTCTTC
TRBJ2-3 | NA | TRBV7-3 | NA | CASSLLAESTDTQYF | TGTGCCAGCAGCCTTCTAGCCGAAAGCACAGATACGCAGTATTTT
TRBJ1-1 | NA | TRBV20-1 | many | CSASPAGRMNTEAFF | TGCAGTGCTAGCCCGGCGGGCAGGATGAACACTGAAGCTTTCTTT
TRBJ2-1 | NA | TRBV21-1 | few | CASIYDQRQGEFF | TGTGCCAGCATCTATGACCAGCGACAGGGAGAGTTCTTC
TRBJ2-3 | NA | TRBV10-3 | many | CAISGGTFQDTQYF | TGTGCCATCAGCGGGGGAACTTTTCAAGATACGCAGTATTTT
TRBJ2-1 | NA | TRBV19 | few | CASSMEGAGPTYNEQFF | TGTGCCAGTAGTATGGAAGGGGCGGGGCCCACCTACAATGAGCAGTTCTTC
TRBJ2-3 | NA | TRBV20-1 | many | CSASPPRGSATDTQYF | TGCAGTGCTAGTCCCCCCCGCGGGTCGGCCACAGATACGCAGTATTTT
TRBJ2-3 | TRBD2 | TRBV20-1 | many | CSAKPGTSGVSQYF | TGCAGTGCCAAGCCGGGGACTAGCGGGGTCTCGCAGTATTTT
TRBJ2-3 | NA | TRBV12-3/TRBV12-4 | many | CATAGGADTQYF | TGTGCCACCGCTGGGGGAGCAGATACGCAGTATTTT
TRBJ2-5 | NA | TRBV3-1 | NA | CASIGAIETQYF | TGTGCCAGCATCGGGGCTATTGAGACCCAGTACTTC
TRBJ1-2 | NA | TRBV10-3 | few | CATPADEGAGYTF | TGTGCCACCCCAGCGGACGAAGGGGCAGGCTACACCTTC
TRBJ1-1 | TRBD1 | TRBV29-1 | many | CSVEERTGGHTEAFF | TGCAGCGTTGAAGAAAGGACAGGGGGCCACACTGAAGCTTTCTTT
TRBJ2-1 | NA | TRBV28 | many | CASSLNEQFF | TGTGCCAGCAGTTTGAATGAGCAGTTCTTC
TRBJ1-1 | TRBD1 | TRBV20-1 | many | CSARSGTVNTEAFF | TGCAGTGCTAGATCCGGGACAGTGAACACTGAAGCTTTCTTT
TRBJ2-3 | TRBD2 | TRBV7-2 | many | CASSLAKTSGGDTQYF | TGTGCCAGCAGCTTAGCGAAGACTAGCGGGGGGGATACGCAGTATTTT
TRBJ2-3 | NA | TRBV6-6 | NA | CASSYRTPSTDTQYF | TGTGCCAGCAGTTACAGGACGCCTAGCACAGATACGCAGTATTTT
TRBJ2-1 | TRBD1 | TRBV12-3/TRBV12-4 | many | CASSRGTGRINEQFF | TGTGCCAGCAGCCGGGGGACAGGGCGGATCAATGAGCAGTTCTTC
TRBJ1-1 | NA | TRBV7-6 | many | CASSLVQGPMNTEAFF | TGTGCCAGCAGCTTAGTACAGGGTCCAATGAACACTGAAGCTTTCTTT
TRBJ1-5 | TRBD1 | TRBV3-1 | NA | CASSRQGANQPQHF | TGTGCCAGCAGCCGACAGGGGGCCAATCAGCCCCAGCATTTT
TRBJ1-5 | NA | TRBV6-2/TRBV6-3 | many | CASSYPRGGSQPQHF | TGTGCCAGCAGTTACCCCAGGGGCGGGAGTCAGCCCCAGCATTTT
TRBJ1-5 | NA | TRBV15 | many | CATSRGPQDQPQHF | TGTGCCACCAGCAGAGGTCCGCAGGATCAGCCCCAGCATTTT
TRBJ2-2 | TRBD2 | TRBV28 | NA | CAPPSGGTGELFF | TGTGCCCCCCCCAGCGGGGGAACCGGGGAGCTGTTTTTT
TRBJ2-3 | NA | TRBV11-2 | many | CASSLVQGPDTQYF | TGTGCCAGCAGCTTAGTCCAAGGGCCAGATACGCAGTATTTT
TRBJ2-2 | NA | TRBV3-1 | few | CASSQGAATGELFF | TGTGCCAGCAGCCAGGGTGCGGCAACCGGGGAGCTGTTTTTT
TRBJ1-2 | NA | TRBV12-3/TRBV12-4 | few | CASSMEGIPVYGYTF | TGTGCCAGCAGTATGGAGGGAATTCCTGTTTATGGCTACACCTTC
TRBJ1-2 | TRBD1 | TRBV10-3 | NA | CAIRGQGYGYTF | TGTGCCATCCGCGGACAGGGGTATGGCTACACCTTC
TRBJ2-7 | NA | TRBV6-2/TRBV6-3 | NA | CASGPGSRYEQYF | TGTGCCAGCGGGCCAGGGTCTCGCTACGAGCAGTACTTC
TRBJ1-2 | NA | TRBV5-4 | many | CASSLMREDYGYTF | TGTGCCAGCAGCTTGATGCGAGAAGACTATGGCTACACCTTC
TRBJ2-1 | TRBD1 | TRBV15 | NA | CATSGDRGYNEQFF | TGTGCCACCAGCGGGGACAGGGGGTACAATGAGCAGTTCTTC
TRBJ2-7 | NA | TRBV7-6 | few | CASSIKTANEQYF | TGTGCCAGCAGCATAAAGACAGCAAACGAGCAGTACTTC